This T cell receptor beta chain emerged from a study of blood T cell repertoires in COVID-19. The overall study: Acute and convalescent COVID-19 specimens originated in the United States, Italy and Spain.

Ages ranged from about 18 to 89 years, with residence in approximately 25 US areas. Original processing methods: Reference gene primer amplification in the assay estimated nucleated cell counts. Clones were read by immunoSEQ multiplex PCR, and TCRdb kept only the in-frame ones, dropping some. V and J calls and clone size are copied from that table; D and trimming were computed from the DNA. There are roughly 250,000 clones in the sample; approximately 88% occur only once, and roughly 1.2% lies in the top ten. The CDR3 extends over 15 amino acids. Germline V gene data show CDR1 as MNHEY and CDR2 as SMNVEV (reference sequence). Trimming stripped 3 bases from V and 0 bases from J, with 8 bases between.

This TCR came from a woman between 35 and 50 years old with acute COVID-19. The rearrangement links TRBV27 to TRBJ1-4; D may be TRBD1 (5 bases). The sample taken for sequencing was PBMCs or T cells enriched from blood (not recorded which). The CDR3 loop is CASSLGRATNEKLFF. CDR3 nucleotide sequence: TGTGCCAGCAGTTTGGGCAGGGCAACTAATGAAAAACTGTTTTTT.